This T cell receptor beta chain appears in the sequencing data of a study of blood T cell repertoires in COVID-19. Profiled with immunoSEQ multiplex PCR; TCRdb holds only in-frame clones, not every one. The repertoire holds 200,000 or so clones, with 65% to 90% as singletons. The V and J ends lost 6 bases and 1 base, in that order; junction bases with no gene match: 6. Looked up from germline, CDR1 is MDHEN and CDR2 is SYDVKM. The CDR3 extends over 15 amino acids. The source is a human donor in a cohort sampled during active COVID-19. The V call is TRBV28, the J call TRBJ2-3; 8 nucleotides match TRBD1. Source material: peripheral blood. The CDR3 loop is CASSTGGGGTDTQYF. The CDR3 DNA follows: TGTGCCAGCAGCACAGGGGGAGGTGGCACAGATACGCAGTATTTT.